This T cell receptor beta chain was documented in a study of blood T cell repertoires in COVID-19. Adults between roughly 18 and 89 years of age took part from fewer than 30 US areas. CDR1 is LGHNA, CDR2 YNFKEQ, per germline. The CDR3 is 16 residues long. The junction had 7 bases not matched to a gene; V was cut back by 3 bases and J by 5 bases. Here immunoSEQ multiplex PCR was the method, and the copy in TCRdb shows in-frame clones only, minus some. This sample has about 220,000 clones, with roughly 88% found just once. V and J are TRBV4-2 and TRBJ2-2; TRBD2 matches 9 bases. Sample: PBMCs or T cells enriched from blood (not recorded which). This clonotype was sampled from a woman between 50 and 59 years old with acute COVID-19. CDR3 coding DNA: TGTGCCAGCAGCCATAGGGGGAGCGGGAGGACCGGGGAGCTGTTTTTT. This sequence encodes CASSHRGSGRTGELFF.